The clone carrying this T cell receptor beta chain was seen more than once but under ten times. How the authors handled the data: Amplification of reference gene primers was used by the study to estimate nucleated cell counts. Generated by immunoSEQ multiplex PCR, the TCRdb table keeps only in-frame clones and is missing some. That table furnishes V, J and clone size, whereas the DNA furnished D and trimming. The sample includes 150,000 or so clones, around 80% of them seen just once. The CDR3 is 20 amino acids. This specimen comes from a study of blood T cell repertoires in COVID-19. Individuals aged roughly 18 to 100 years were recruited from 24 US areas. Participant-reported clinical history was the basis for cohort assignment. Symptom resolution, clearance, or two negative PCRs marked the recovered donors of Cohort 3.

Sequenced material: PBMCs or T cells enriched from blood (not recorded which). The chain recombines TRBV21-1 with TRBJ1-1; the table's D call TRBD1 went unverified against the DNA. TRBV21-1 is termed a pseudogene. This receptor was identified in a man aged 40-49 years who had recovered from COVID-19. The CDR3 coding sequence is TGTGCCAGCAGAGCCTTTAGGACAGGGGGAGCCATCGGGTCTTGCACTGAAGCTTTCTTT. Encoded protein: CASRAFRTGGAIGSCTEAFF.